This T cell receptor (beta chain) derives from a study of blood T cell repertoires in COVID-19. Assay: immunoSEQ multiplex PCR; the TCRdb copy retains only in-frame clones and omits some. The data hold some 170,000 clones, with approximately 81% observed a single time. With V trimmed by 2 bases and J by 7 bases, 6 bases remained unmatched. CDR1 is MNHEY and CDR2 is SVGEGT in the germline V gene. This CDR3 has 16 amino acids. Sequenced input: peripheral blood. This sequence originates from a middle-aged man with acute or convalescent COVID-19. This rearrangement joins TRBV6-2 or TRBV6-3 to TRBJ1-6; TRBD1 aligns across 9 bases. The CDR3 DNA follows: TGTGCCAGCAGTTACCCAGGGACAGGGTGGAATTCACCCCTCCACTTT. Translating it yields CASSYPGTGWNSPLHF.